The count of the clone carrying this TCR beta chain is one. This entry belongs to a study of blood T cell repertoires in COVID-19. On the study more broadly: The samples span acute and convalescent COVID-19 from the United States, Italy and Spain. The cDNA or gDNA used as material had been derived from T cells, B-cell-depleted T cells, or PBMCs.

The CDR3 covers 14 residues. Per germline, CDR1 MGHRA and CDR2 YSYEKL. Trimming removed 0 bases at V and 4 bases at J, with 9 bases between. Original methodology: Nucleated cell number was recorded as an estimate derived from reference gene primer amplification. Only in-frame clones appear in the TCRdb table, and some are missing; sequencing was by immunoSEQ multiplex PCR. V and J calls and clone size are copied from that table; D and trimming were computed from the DNA. The sample includes 140,000 to 150,000 clones, approximately 80% of them seen just once. The rearrangement joins TRBV4-1 to TRBJ1-2; D may be TRBD1 (5 bases). This clonotype was sampled from a human donor with acute or convalescent COVID-19. The donor label of this sample is uncertain. Material: peripheral blood. The CDR3 bases are TGCGCCAGCAGCCAAGAGGGGCAGAGCTATGGCTACACCTTC. This translates into CASSQEGQSYGYTF.